These T cell receptor beta chains were read from a single sample in a study of glioma-infiltrating T cells. TCRdb re-analysed the multiplex PCR reads in MiXCR, keeping a single row per CDR3 protein. The sample yields around 99,000 distinct CDR3 sequences, about 25% seen once. The sequenced sample consisted of glioma tissue, nonneoplastic brain tissue, or PBMCs (not recorded which). Receptors originate from a human donor with low-grade glioma or glioblastoma, undergoing nonglioma brain surgery, or in good health (not recorded which). The CDR3 runs from the conserved cysteine through the conserved F or W. The D gene is left open where the match is weak. Clone size is stated in some rows and not others, as once, few, many or a class when expanded.

>15|TRBJ1-1|many|TRBV20-1|-
CSAREVEKGNTEAFF
TGCAGTGCTAGAGAGGTGGAAAAGGGAAACACTGAAGCTTTCTTT
>15|TRBJ2-7|few|TRBV30|TRBD1
CAWSGPRDRSYEQYF
TGTGCCTGGAGTGGCCCCCGGGACAGGTCCTACGAGCAGTACTTC
>16|TRBJ2-3|few|TRBV7-9|TRBD1
CASSFDGQGPADTQYF
TGTGCCAGCAGTTTTGATGGACAGGGGCCGGCAGATACGCAGTATTTT
>17|TRBJ1-5|many|TRBV7-2|-
CASSRVGRGALTDTQHF
TGTGCCAGCAGCCGCGTAGGGAGGGGGGCCCTCACAGATACGCAGCATTTT
>17|TRBJ2-7|few|TRBV4-3|TRBD2
CASSQEVSSGTSYEQYF
TGCGCCAGCAGCCAAGAGGTGTCTAGCGGGACTTCCTACGAGCAGTACTTC
>14|TRBJ2-1|many|TRBV11-1|TRBD2
CASSLGTSVNEQFF
TGTGCCAGCAGCTTAGGGACTAGCGTCAATGAGCAGTTCTTC
>16|TRBJ2-7|many|TRBV20-1|-
CSATDFRLGSSYEQYF
TGCAGTGCCACGGACTTTAGGTTAGGGAGCTCCTACGAGCAGTACTTC
>17|TRBJ1-4|many|TRBV24-1|TRBD1
CATSDLGQGATNEKLFF
TGTGCCACCAGTGATTTGGGACAGGGGGCGACTAATGAAAAACTGTTTTTT
>16|TRBJ1-2|many|TRBV27|-
CASSLDYRAANYGYTF
TGTGCCAGCAGTTTAGACTACAGGGCAGCGAACTATGGCTACACCTTT
>15|TRBJ1-2|many|TRBV7-2|TRBD1
CASSSPGQGPSGYTF
TGTGCCAGCAGCTCCCCCGGACAGGGACCTTCTGGCTACACCTTC
>17|TRBJ2-6|few|TRBV18|TRBD1
CASSADRGRAGANVLTF
TGTGCCAGCTCAGCGGACAGGGGGCGCGCTGGGGCCAACGTCCTGACTTTC
>15|TRBJ2-3|-|TRBV4-2|-
CASSQDGAGTDTQYF
TGTGCCAGCAGCCAAGATGGGGCTGGCACAGATACGCAGTATTTT
>14|TRBJ2-4|many|TRBV7-2|-
CASSLAGAGNIQYF
TGTGCCAGCAGCTTAGCAGGGGCCGGGAACATTCAGTACTTC
>16|TRBJ2-5|many|TRBV28|-
CASSLEVGRIQETQYF
TGTGCCAGCAGTTTAGAAGTCGGCAGGATCCAAGAGACCCAGTACTTC
>16|TRBJ1-2|many|TRBV14|-
CASSQDRGNTPYGYTF
TGTGCCAGCAGCCAAGATCGGGGGAACACCCCCTATGGCTACACCTTC
>14|TRBJ1-2|many|TRBV28|TRBD1
CASSSDRVNYGYTF
TGTGCCAGCAGTTCGGACAGGGTTAACTATGGCTACACCTTC